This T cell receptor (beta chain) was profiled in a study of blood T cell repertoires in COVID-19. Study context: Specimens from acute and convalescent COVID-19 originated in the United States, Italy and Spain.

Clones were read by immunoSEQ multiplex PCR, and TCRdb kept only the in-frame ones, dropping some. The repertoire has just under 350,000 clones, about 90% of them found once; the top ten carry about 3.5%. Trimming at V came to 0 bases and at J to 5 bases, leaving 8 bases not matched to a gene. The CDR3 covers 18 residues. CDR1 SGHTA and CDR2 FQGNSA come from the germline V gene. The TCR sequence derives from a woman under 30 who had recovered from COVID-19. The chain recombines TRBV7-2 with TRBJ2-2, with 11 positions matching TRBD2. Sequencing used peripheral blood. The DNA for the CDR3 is TGTGCCAGCAGCTTAGCACTTAGCGGGAGGGCCTCGACCGGGGAGCTGTTTTTT. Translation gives CASSLALSGRASTGELFF.